These 10 T cell receptor beta chains were all obtained from the same sample, sequenced in a study of T-cell memory formation after mild COVID-19. Using its own MiXCR run on the 5' RACE reads, TCRdb lists one record per CDR3 protein. The table has 250,000 to 400,000 distinct CDR3 sequences, 13% to 15% seen once. The sequencing sample was made of PBMCs or a T cell subset sorted from them (not recorded which). The receptor source for this set is a man aged 18 to 29 who had mild COVID-19 (a few samples of this study predate the infection). Cell type and time point are not known.

This clonotype appeared many times. The chain recombines TRBV19 with TRBJ2-2, with D possibly TRBD1 on 6 matching bases. CDR3 size: 15 residues. The V and J ends lost 3 bases and 3 bases respectively, with 11 bases between them. The germline V gene has CDR1 LNHDA and CDR2 SQIVND (reference sequence). CDR3 DNA sequence: TGTGCCAGTAGTATTTCCCCAGGGGACACCGGGGAGCTGTTTTTT. Translating it yields CASSISPGDTGELFF.

The chain carries TRBV12-3 or TRBV12-4 and TRBJ1-5; no clear D. The CDR3 totals 12 residues. Trimming removed 6 bases from V and 0 bases from J, with 3 bases in between. CDR3 coding DNA: TGTGCCAGCAGGCGTAGCAATCAGCCCCAGCATTTT. This encodes CASRRSNQPQHF.

This clonotype showed up just a few times. The chain couples TRBV29-1 to TRBJ1-1; 7 bases line up with TRBD1. Per germline, CDR1 SQVTM and CDR2 ANQGSEA. After removal of 2 bases from V and 3 bases from J, the junction contained 6 bases not matched to a gene. The CDR3 runs to 14 residues. CDR3 region: CSVETYQGDTEAFF. The CDR3 DNA sequence: TGCAGCGTTGAAACCTATCAGGGGGACACTGAAGCTTTCTTT.

This clonotype was seen a handful of times. At one of its ends the junction is not consistent with the germline gene, which may arise from a read error. The chain uses TRBV12-3 or TRBV12-4 and TRBJ2-3; 7 nucleotides agree with TRBD2. There are 15 residues in the CDR3. The CDR3: CASSFERGVTYTQYF. The CDR3 region has the DNA TGTGCCAGCAGTTTTGAACGGGGGGTCACATATACGCAGTATTTT.

The gene calls are TRBV24-1 and TRBJ2-3; D unresolved. CDR1 and CDR2 from the germline V gene are KGHDR and SFDVKD. The CDR3 consists of 12 residues. V gave up 9 bases and J gave up 0 bases, with 6 bases separating them. The CDR3 sequence: CATGPSTDTQYF. The CDR3 region has the DNA TGTGCCACCGGCCCTAGCACAGATACGCAGTATTTT.

This clonotype occurred a few times. The J gene is TRBJ2-7, the V gene TRBV5-4; the D gene is possibly TRBD1 (6 bases). The CDR3 totals 16 residues. Trimming shortened V by 1 base and J by 2 bases, and 16 bases separated the two germline ends. Germline CDR1 is SGHNT and CDR2 is YYREEE (reference sequence). This CDR3 reads CASSLLNGQTPYEQYV. CDR3 bases: TGTGCCAGCAGCTTGTTGAATGGACAGACGCCCTACGAGCAGTACGTC.

V usage is TRBV7-9 and J usage is TRBJ1-5, with D possibly TRBD1 on 6 matching bases. The length of the CDR3 is 13 residues. V lost 4 bases and J 7 bases, leaving 11 bases between the germline ends. Germline V gives CDR1 SEHNR, CDR2 FQNEAQ (reference sequence). The CDR3 region has the DNA TGTGCCAGCAGCTGGGGGCCTGGCCAGCCCCAGCATTTT. Translating gives CASSWGPGQPQHF.

This clonotype has more than one count but fewer than ten. J is TRBJ2-5 and V is TRBV5-1, with a weak D call TRBD2 (5 bases). Trimming shortened V by 0 bases and J by 6 bases, and 12 bases separated the two germline ends. Germline values: CDR1 SGHRS, CDR2 YFSETQ. The CDR3 contains 14 residues. DNA of the CDR3: TGCGCCAGCAGCTTGGCCACCGGGGAAAAGACCCAGTACTTC. This gives the protein CASSLATGEKTQYF. The full variable domain, in which reference TRBV5-1 and TRBJ2-5 provide the parts outside the CDR3, is KAGVTQTPRYLIKTRGQQVTLSCSPISGHRSVSWYQQTPGQGLQFLFEYFSETQRNKGNFPGRFSGRQFSNSRSEMNVSTLELGDSALYLCASSLATGEKTQYFGPGTRLLVL.

This clonotype was seen a handful of times. The chain couples TRBV7-2 to TRBJ1-4, with 11 bases matching TRBD1. The CDR3 totals 15 residues. V shed 6 bases, J shed 8 bases, and the junction held 8 bases outside the gene matches. CDR1 is SGHTA, CDR2 FQGNSA, per germline. The CDR3 sequence is CASRRTGTGGEKLFF. For the CDR3, the DNA is TGTGCCAGCAGACGTACCGGGACAGGGGGGGAAAAACTGTTTTTT.

This clonotype was seen more than once but under ten times. The V and J genes are TRBV5-1 and TRBJ2-2; TRBD2 agrees at 7 bases. V lost 0 bases to trimming and J lost 5 bases; unmatched junction nucleotides: 1. The CDR3 covers 14 residues. The V gene's germline CDR1 is SGHRS and CDR2 YFSETQ. This chain's CDR3 is CASSLAAGTGELFF. In DNA, the CDR3 is TGCGCCAGCAGCTTGGCAGCGGGAACCGGGGAGCTGTTTTTT.